These T cell receptor beta chains were read from a single sample in a study of PD-1 blockade in classical Hodgkin lymphoma. Here immunoSEQ multiplex PCR was the method, and the copy in TCRdb shows in-frame clones only, minus some. The table has about 20,000 clones, over 65% seen once; the top ten hold 7.3%. The material sequenced was CD8+ T cells from blood, taken before the fourth cycle of nivolumab. These receptors came from a human donor with classical Hodgkin lymphoma. Each CDR3 is given with its conserved first and last residue. Each record gives: J gene, clone size, CDR3 length, D gene, V gene, CDR3 protein, CDR3 DNA. The D gene is left open where the match is weak. Part of the rows lack a size; the others show once, few, many or a class for expanded clones.

J gene: TRBJ2-1
clone size: NA
CDR3 length: 16
D gene: TRBD2
V gene: TRBV27
CDR3 protein: CASSLLAGVSYNEQFF
CDR3 DNA: TGTGCCAGCAGTTTGCTAGCGGGGGTCTCCTACAATGAGCAGTTCTTC

J gene: TRBJ2-1
clone size: NA
CDR3 length: 13
D gene: NA
V gene: TRBV6-1
CDR3 protein: CASSEWGKIEQFF
CDR3 DNA: TGTGCCAGCAGTGAATGGGGTAAGATAGAGCAGTTCTTC

J gene: TRBJ2-1
clone size: NA
CDR3 length: 12
D gene: NA
V gene: TRBV4-3
CDR3 protein: CASSQTPGEQFF
CDR3 DNA: TGCGCCAGCAGCCAAACCCCCGGTGAGCAGTTCTTC

J gene: TRBJ1-5
clone size: NA
CDR3 length: 13
D gene: NA
V gene: TRBV10-3
CDR3 protein: CAIGSGGGQPQHF
CDR3 DNA: TGTGCCATCGGATCGGGGGGCGGTCAGCCCCAGCATTTT

J gene: TRBJ2-7
clone size: NA
CDR3 length: 15
D gene: NA
V gene: TRBV7-9
CDR3 protein: CASSSTTGSGVEQYF
CDR3 DNA: TGTGCCAGCAGCTCCACGACAGGGTCGGGGGTCGAGCAGTACTTC

J gene: TRBJ2-2
clone size: NA
CDR3 length: 18
D gene: TRBD2
V gene: TRBV6-1
CDR3 protein: CASSEFAGGRLNTGELFF
CDR3 DNA: TGTGCCAGCAGTGAATTCGCGGGGGGGAGGCTCAACACCGGGGAGCTGTTTTTT

J gene: TRBJ1-1
clone size: NA
CDR3 length: 14
D gene: NA
V gene: TRBV7-6
CDR3 protein: CASSPAAQGLEAFF
CDR3 DNA: TGTGCCAGCAGCCCAGCAGCACAGGGCCTTGAAGCTTTCTTT

J gene: TRBJ2-7
clone size: NA
CDR3 length: 16
D gene: TRBD1
V gene: TRBV6-1
CDR3 protein: CASSEGDRVSSYEQYF
CDR3 DNA: TGTGCCAGCAGTGAAGGTGACAGGGTTTCCTCCTACGAGCAGTACTTC

J gene: TRBJ2-1
clone size: NA
CDR3 length: 14
D gene: NA
V gene: TRBV27
CDR3 protein: CASSLGGTYNEQFF
CDR3 DNA: TGTGCCAGCAGTTTAGGGGGAACCTACAATGAGCAGTTCTTC

J gene: TRBJ2-7
clone size: few
CDR3 length: 16
D gene: TRBD1
V gene: TRBV19
CDR3 protein: CASSTGQGLSSYEQYF
CDR3 DNA: TGTGCCAGTAGCACGGGACAGGGGCTGAGCTCCTACGAGCAGTACTTC

J gene: TRBJ2-1
clone size: NA
CDR3 length: 16
D gene: NA
V gene: TRBV5-4
CDR3 protein: CASSLNLAGAYMEQFF
CDR3 DNA: TGTGCCAGCAGCTTAAATCTCGCCGGAGCATATATGGAGCAGTTCTTC

J gene: TRBJ2-2
clone size: NA
CDR3 length: 16
D gene: TRBD2
V gene: TRBV7-7
CDR3 protein: CASSPRTSGATGELFF
CDR3 DNA: TGTGCCAGCAGCCCCCGGACTAGCGGGGCGACCGGGGAGCTGTTTTTT

J gene: TRBJ1-1
clone size: NA
CDR3 length: 14
D gene: NA
V gene: TRBV28
CDR3 protein: CASSQTARDTEAFF
CDR3 DNA: TGTGCCAGCAGTCAGACGGCCCGGGACACTGAAGCTTTCTTT

J gene: TRBJ1-2
clone size: few
CDR3 length: 13
D gene: NA
V gene: TRBV29-1
CDR3 protein: CSVYLGSNYGYTF
CDR3 DNA: TGCAGCGTTTACTTAGGTTCTAACTATGGCTACACCTTC

J gene: TRBJ2-6
clone size: once
CDR3 length: 17
D gene: NA
V gene: TRBV29-1
CDR3 protein: CSVEGREGWAGANVLTF
CDR3 DNA: TGCAGCGTTGAAGGCCGAGAGGGATGGGCGGGGGCCAACGTCCTGACTTTC

J gene: TRBJ1-5
clone size: NA
CDR3 length: 13
D gene: NA
V gene: TRBV6-6
CDR3 protein: CASAAGVNQPQHF
CDR3 DNA: TGTGCCTCAGCGGCGGGAGTTAATCAGCCCCAGCATTTT

J gene: TRBJ2-7
clone size: NA
CDR3 length: 14
D gene: TRBD1
V gene: TRBV7-6
CDR3 protein: CASSLGDSSYEQYF
CDR3 DNA: TGTGCCAGCAGCTTAGGGGACAGCTCCTACGAGCAGTACTTC

J gene: TRBJ2-7
clone size: NA
CDR3 length: 14
D gene: NA
V gene: TRBV7-9
CDR3 protein: CASSLVGPVFEQYF
CDR3 DNA: TGTGCCAGCAGCTTAGTTGGACCCGTTTTTGAGCAGTACTTC

J gene: TRBJ2-7
clone size: few
CDR3 length: 17
D gene: NA
V gene: TRBV7-6
CDR3 protein: CASSLWGFHTLAYEQYF
CDR3 DNA: TGTGCCAGCAGCTTATGGGGCTTCCATACCCTCGCCTACGAGCAGTACTTC

J gene: TRBJ1-1
clone size: NA
CDR3 length: 15
D gene: NA
V gene: TRBV4-3
CDR3 protein: CASSQDRVGRTEAFF
CDR3 DNA: TGCGCCAGCAGCCAAGATCGGGTTGGGCGGACTGAAGCTTTCTTT

J gene: TRBJ1-2
clone size: once
CDR3 length: 14
D gene: NA
V gene: TRBV27
CDR3 protein: CASSSWNRDHGYTF
CDR3 DNA: TGTGCCAGCAGCTCCTGGAACAGGGACCATGGCTACACCTTC

J gene: TRBJ1-1
clone size: few
CDR3 length: 17
D gene: NA
V gene: TRBV9
CDR3 protein: CASSVDVGRGSNTEAFF
CDR3 DNA: TGTGCCAGCAGCGTAGATGTTGGACGGGGGTCGAACACTGAAGCTTTCTTT

J gene: TRBJ2-1
clone size: NA
CDR3 length: 11
D gene: NA
V gene: TRBV7-9
CDR3 protein: CASSHAQEQFF
CDR3 DNA: TGTGCCAGCAGCCACGCTCAGGAGCAGTTCTTC

J gene: TRBJ2-3
clone size: NA
CDR3 length: 15
D gene: TRBD2
V gene: TRBV6-5
CDR3 protein: CASSIQGTNTDTQYF
CDR3 DNA: TGTGCCAGCAGCATACAAGGGACTAACACAGATACGCAGTATTTT

J gene: TRBJ2-5
clone size: NA
CDR3 length: 16
D gene: NA
V gene: TRBV5-4
CDR3 protein: CASSHVGIRAGETQYF
CDR3 DNA: TGTGCCAGCAGCCACGTTGGTATAAGGGCCGGGGAGACCCAGTACTTC

J gene: TRBJ2-5
clone size: NA
CDR3 length: 14
D gene: NA
V gene: TRBV7-9
CDR3 protein: CASSLGLGPETQYF
CDR3 DNA: TGTGCCAGCAGCTTAGGTTTGGGGCCAGAGACCCAGTACTTC

J gene: TRBJ2-7
clone size: NA
CDR3 length: 14
D gene: NA
V gene: TRBV4-3
CDR3 protein: CASSPGGLKNEQYF
CDR3 DNA: TGCGCCAGCAGCCCTGGGGGGCTAAAAAACGAGCAGTACTTC

J gene: TRBJ2-3
clone size: NA
CDR3 length: 15
D gene: NA
V gene: TRBV7-3
CDR3 protein: CASSPTEGTPNTQYF
CDR3 DNA: TGTGCCAGCAGCCCAACCGAGGGGACCCCAAATACGCAGTATTTT

J gene: TRBJ1-1
clone size: NA
CDR3 length: 16
D gene: NA
V gene: TRBV27
CDR3 protein: CATLSGAHRMNTEAFF
CDR3 DNA: TGTGCCACCCTCTCGGGGGCACATAGGATGAACACTGAAGCTTTCTTT

J gene: TRBJ2-7
clone size: once
CDR3 length: 19
D gene: TRBD2
V gene: TRBV11-2
CDR3 protein: CASSLELAGGRPNRYEQYF
CDR3 DNA: TGTGCCAGCAGCTTAGAACTAGCGGGGGGCCGACCAAACCGTTACGAGCAGTACTTC

J gene: TRBJ1-2
clone size: few
CDR3 length: 15
D gene: NA
V gene: TRBV30
CDR3 protein: CAWSVGQSAIDGYTF
CDR3 DNA: TGTGCCTGGAGTGTAGGACAGTCAGCCATCGATGGCTACACCTTC

J gene: TRBJ2-4
clone size: NA
CDR3 length: 16
D gene: TRBD1
V gene: TRBV28
CDR3 protein: CASSLYRGQSENIQYF
CDR3 DNA: TGTGCCAGCAGTTTGTACAGGGGGCAAAGTGAAAACATTCAGTACTTC

J gene: TRBJ2-5
clone size: NA
CDR3 length: 17
D gene: TRBD2
V gene: TRBV7-6
CDR3 protein: CASSLYPPAGEDETQYF
CDR3 DNA: TGTGCCAGCAGCTTATACCCCCCCGCGGGGGAGGACGAGACCCAGTACTTC

J gene: TRBJ2-3
clone size: NA
CDR3 length: 14
D gene: NA
V gene: TRBV10-1
CDR3 protein: CASSETEFTDTQYF
CDR3 DNA: TGCGCCAGCAGTGAAACAGAGTTCACAGATACGCAGTATTTT

J gene: TRBJ2-5
clone size: NA
CDR3 length: 15
D gene: TRBD2
V gene: TRBV5-8
CDR3 protein: CASSLDGGGGETQYF
CDR3 DNA: TGTGCCAGCAGCTTGGATGGCGGGGGGGGAGAGACCCAGTACTTC

J gene: TRBJ1-6
clone size: few
CDR3 length: 15
D gene: NA
V gene: TRBV27
CDR3 protein: CASSLSPGIGSPLHF
CDR3 DNA: TGTGCCAGCAGTTTATCCCCAGGTATCGGGTCACCCCTCCACTTT

J gene: TRBJ2-7
clone size: NA
CDR3 length: 15
D gene: TRBD1
V gene: TRBV28
CDR3 protein: CASSFPPGQSYEQYF
CDR3 DNA: TGTGCCAGCAGTTTCCCCCCGGGACAGTCCTACGAGCAGTACTTC

J gene: TRBJ2-1
clone size: NA
CDR3 length: 13
D gene: TRBD2
V gene: TRBV7-7
CDR3 protein: CASSSGGRNEQFF
CDR3 DNA: TGTGCCAGCAGTAGCGGGGGTAGGAATGAGCAGTTCTTC

J gene: TRBJ1-2
clone size: NA
CDR3 length: 14
D gene: NA
V gene: TRBV27
CDR3 protein: CASRQGGANYGYTF
CDR3 DNA: TGTGCCAGCAGACAGGGAGGAGCTAACTATGGCTACACCTTC

J gene: TRBJ2-2
clone size: NA
CDR3 length: 17
D gene: TRBD2
V gene: TRBV4-2
CDR3 protein: CASSNPLAGGSGGELFF
CDR3 DNA: TGTGCCAGCAGTAACCCCCTAGCGGGGGGGTCTGGCGGGGAGCTGTTTTTT

J gene: TRBJ1-5
clone size: NA
CDR3 length: 18
D gene: NA
V gene: TRBV11-2
CDR3 protein: CASSFYDGGQDSNQPQHF
CDR3 DNA: TGTGCCAGCAGCTTCTACGACGGGGGGCAGGATAGCAATCAGCCCCAGCATTTT

J gene: TRBJ2-1
clone size: NA
CDR3 length: 15
D gene: NA
V gene: TRBV6-5
CDR3 protein: CASSYSPGRDNEQFF
CDR3 DNA: TGTGCCAGCAGTTACTCCCCAGGACGGGACAATGAGCAGTTCTTC

J gene: TRBJ2-1
clone size: NA
CDR3 length: 14
D gene: TRBD2
V gene: TRBV29-1
CDR3 protein: CSVGLAGFYNEQFF
CDR3 DNA: TGCAGCGTCGGACTAGCGGGGTTCTACAATGAGCAGTTCTTC

J gene: TRBJ1-4
clone size: NA
CDR3 length: 14
D gene: NA
V gene: TRBV21-1
CDR3 protein: CASRGRAPNEKLFF
CDR3 DNA: TGTGCCAGCCGGGGGAGGGCGCCTAATGAAAAACTGTTTTTT

J gene: TRBJ2-1
clone size: NA
CDR3 length: 15
D gene: TRBD2
V gene: TRBV7-9
CDR3 protein: CASSAGLAGYNEQFF
CDR3 DNA: TGTGCCAGCAGCGCCGGACTAGCGGGGTACAATGAGCAGTTCTTC

J gene: TRBJ2-7
clone size: NA
CDR3 length: 16
D gene: NA
V gene: TRBV14
CDR3 protein: CASSQVYIGDPYEQYF
CDR3 DNA: TGTGCCAGCAGCCAAGTCTACATAGGGGACCCCTACGAGCAGTACTTC

J gene: TRBJ1-2
clone size: NA
CDR3 length: 17
D gene: TRBD1
V gene: TRBV4-3
CDR3 protein: CASSQGLLDRARYGYTF
CDR3 DNA: TGCGCCAGCAGCCAAGGCCTGCTTGACAGGGCGCGCTATGGCTACACCTTC

J gene: TRBJ2-1
clone size: medium-sized
CDR3 length: 15
D gene: NA
V gene: TRBV7-7
CDR3 protein: CASSSGDIASNEQFF
CDR3 DNA: TGTGCCAGCAGCTCGGGGGACATAGCTAGCAATGAGCAGTTCTTC

J gene: TRBJ2-3
clone size: NA
CDR3 length: 15
D gene: NA
V gene: TRBV15
CDR3 protein: CATSRVWQATDTQYF
CDR3 DNA: TGTGCCACCAGCAGAGTATGGCAGGCCACAGATACGCAGTATTTT

J gene: TRBJ2-7
clone size: few
CDR3 length: 13
D gene: NA
V gene: TRBV9
CDR3 protein: CASSVDVFHEQYF
CDR3 DNA: TGTGCCAGCAGCGTAGATGTCTTTCACGAGCAGTACTTC

J gene: TRBJ1-2
clone size: few
CDR3 length: 13
D gene: NA
V gene: TRBV5-1
CDR3 protein: CASSFEGTYGYTF
CDR3 DNA: TGCGCCAGCAGCTTTGAAGGGACCTATGGCTACACCTTC

J gene: TRBJ2-1
clone size: NA
CDR3 length: 21
D gene: TRBD2
V gene: TRBV30
CDR3 protein: CAWSVTLGTSYHRDSYNEQFF
CDR3 DNA: TGTGCCTGGAGTGTAACCCTCGGGACTAGTTACCACCGGGATTCCTACAATGAGCAGTTCTTC

J gene: TRBJ2-7
clone size: NA
CDR3 length: 18
D gene: NA
V gene: TRBV4-2
CDR3 protein: CASSQVMSPTENRYEQYF
CDR3 DNA: TGTGCCAGCAGCCAAGTGATGAGTCCTACAGAGAATCGCTACGAGCAGTACTTC

J gene: TRBJ2-5
clone size: NA
CDR3 length: 16
D gene: NA
V gene: TRBV4-2
CDR3 protein: CASSQEAARLQETQYF
CDR3 DNA: TGTGCCAGCAGCCAAGAGGCAGCCCGCCTCCAAGAGACCCAGTACTTC

J gene: TRBJ1-1
clone size: NA
CDR3 length: 16
D gene: NA
V gene: TRBV7-2
CDR3 protein: CASSLEVAGRDTEAFF
CDR3 DNA: TGTGCCAGCAGCTTAGAAGTAGCGGGTCGCGACACTGAAGCTTTCTTT

J gene: TRBJ2-1
clone size: NA
CDR3 length: 15
D gene: TRBD2
V gene: TRBV30
CDR3 protein: CAWGIAGGYYNEQFF
CDR3 DNA: TGTGCCTGGGGCATAGCGGGGGGTTACTACAATGAGCAGTTCTTC